One and the same sample provided the 15 T cell receptor beta chains below, sequenced in a study of T cells expressing NK-cell markers. Reanalyzing the 5' RACE reads, TCRdb keeps one entry per CDR3 protein, without DNA. This repertoire includes fewer than 400,000 distinct CDR3 sequences. Sequences were obtained from blood T cells: a sorted CD56 or NKG2C T cell subset, CD4+ or CD8+ T cells, or bulk PBMC T cells (not recorded which). The receptors were gathered from a woman in her 50s in good health.

The chain carries TRBV5-6 and TRBJ2-3; no DNA is available, so the TRBD1 call from TCRdb remains unchecked. The CDR3 length is 14 residues. Looked up from germline, CDR1 is SGHDT and CDR2 is YYEEEE. The CDR3 loop reads CASNPDADTDTQYF.

V usage is TRBV11-1 and J usage is TRBJ2-5. CDR3 length: 13 residues. Per the germline V gene, CDR1 is SGHAT and CDR2 is FQDESV (reference sequence). Here the CDR3 reads CASSLAYQETQYF.

V and J are TRBV27 and TRBJ2-6. In germline, CDR1 is MNHEY, CDR2 SMNVEV (reference sequence). CDR3 size: 14 residues. The chain's CDR3 is CASSFGFGANVLTF. Drawing the rest from reference TRBV27 and TRBJ2-6, the complete variable domain is EAQVTQNPRYLITVTGKKLTVTCSQNMNHEYMSWYRQDPGLGLRQIYYSMNVEVTDKGDVPEGYKVSRKEKRNFPLILESPSPNQTSLYFCASSFGFGANVLTFGAGSRLTVL.

The CDR3 sequence: CASSKSPQSGSRQETQYF. The chain links TRBV27 to TRBJ2-5; TCRdb lists TRBD2, though no DNA is available to test this call. The CDR3 contains 18 residues. The V gene's germline CDR1 is MNHEY and CDR2 SMNVEV (reference sequence).

The chain couples TRBV29-1 to TRBJ2-1; the D call of TRBD2 rests on TCRdb alone, since no DNA is present to check it. CDR3 length: 13 residues. CDR1 and CDR2 (germline): SQVTM, ANQGSEA. The CDR3 loop is CSVVAVTYNEQFF.

CDR3 protein: CASSFARGPYEQYF. The chain employs TRBV27 and TRBJ2-7; the D call of TRBD1 rests on TCRdb alone, since no DNA is present to check it. The CDR3 runs 14 residues. The germline V gene encodes CDR1 MNHEY and CDR2 SMNVEV (reference sequence).

The rearrangement uses TRBV20-1 and TRBJ2-3; lacking DNA, the TRBD2 call made by TCRdb goes unchecked. The CDR3 sequence is 15 residues long. In germline, CDR1 is DFQATT, CDR2 SNEGSKA (reference sequence). The CDR3 region is CSAMGLAGGTDTQYF.

The rearrangement joins TRBV29-1 to TRBJ2-5; absent DNA, TCRdb's TRBD1 call cannot be checked. This CDR3 region has 13 residues. Germline V gene lookup returns CDR1 SQVTM and CDR2 ANQGSEA. This chain's CDR3 is CSVTGVGQETQYF. The full variable domain, its missing parts supplied by reference TRBV29-1 and TRBJ2-5, is SAVISQKPSRDICQRGTSLTIQCQVDSQVTMMFWYRQQPGQSLTLIATANQGSEATYESGFVIDKFPISRPNLTFSTLTVSNMSPEDSSIYLCSVTGVGQETQYFGPGTRLLVL.

The chain carries TRBV5-5 and TRBJ2-4. CDR1 and CDR2 (germline): SGHKS, YYEKEE (reference sequence). CDR3 length: 15 residues. This chain's CDR3 is CASSLAPEAKNIQYF.

The chain uses TRBV7-8 and TRBJ2-3; with no DNA, the TCRdb D assignment of TRBD2 cannot be verified. The CDR3 consists of 17 residues. In germline, CDR1 is SGHVS, CDR2 FQNEAQ. CDR3 amino acids: CASSLALGTSSTDTQYF. The full variable domain, with the rest looked up from reference TRBV7-8 and TRBJ2-3, is GAGVSQSPRYKVAKRGQDVALRCDPISGHVSLFWYQQALGQGPEFLTYFQNEAQLDKSGLPSDRFFAERPEGSVSTLKIQRTQQEDSAVYLCASSLALGTSSTDTQYFGPGTRLTVL.

This chain joins TRBV5-1 and TRBJ1-3. Germline CDR1 is SGHRS and CDR2 is YFSETQ. The CDR3 contains 13 residues. CDR3 residues: CASGASSGNTIYF.

The rearrangement joins TRBV12-3 or TRBV12-4 to TRBJ2-2. This CDR3 region has 16 residues. The CDR3 loop reads CASTPLGESNTGELFF.

V and J are TRBV11-2 and TRBJ2-5; the TCRdb D gene call, TRBD2, has no DNA to confirm it. The V gene's germline CDR1 is SGHAT and CDR2 FQNNGV. The CDR3 consists of 13 residues. The CDR3 here is CASSKEEVETQYF.

The chain employs TRBV5-1 and TRBJ2-4; checking the TCRdb D call of TRBD2 is not possible without DNA. CDR3 length: 13 residues. Per the germline V gene, CDR1 is SGHRS and CDR2 is YFSETQ. CDR3 region: CASSLGGENIQYF.

The V gene is TRBV5-1, the J gene TRBJ2-1. Germline CDR1 SGHRS, CDR2 YFSETQ. The CDR3 extends over 15 amino acids. CDR3 protein: CASSLGGTYHNEQFF.